This TCR beta chain came from a study of early T cells in non-severe SARS-CoV-2 infection. At the level of the study: Sequencing was performed on bulk RNA from unsorted whole blood, leaving chains unpaired.

Unique molecular identifiers (one per individual cDNA molecule) were attached. TCRdb independently ran MiXCR on the 5' RACE reads; one entry per CDR3 protein. This table has over 50,000 distinct CDR3 sequences, roughly 8.8% appearing once. This sequence was found in an adult who was a healthcare worker with PCR-confirmed SARS-CoV-2 infection or an uninfected control (not recorded which). Input material: whole blood.

The CDR3 DNA follows: TGTGCCAGCTCACCTGGGAGGGCCGCCTACAATGAGCAGTTCTTC. Translating it yields CASSPGRAAYNEQFF. This chain connects TRBV18 to TRBJ2-1; 7 bases are a match to TRBD2. The length of the CDR3 is 15 residues. Per germline, CDR1 KGHSH and CDR2 LQKENI. Trimming at V came to 3 bases and at J to 2 bases, leaving 4 bases not matched to a gene.